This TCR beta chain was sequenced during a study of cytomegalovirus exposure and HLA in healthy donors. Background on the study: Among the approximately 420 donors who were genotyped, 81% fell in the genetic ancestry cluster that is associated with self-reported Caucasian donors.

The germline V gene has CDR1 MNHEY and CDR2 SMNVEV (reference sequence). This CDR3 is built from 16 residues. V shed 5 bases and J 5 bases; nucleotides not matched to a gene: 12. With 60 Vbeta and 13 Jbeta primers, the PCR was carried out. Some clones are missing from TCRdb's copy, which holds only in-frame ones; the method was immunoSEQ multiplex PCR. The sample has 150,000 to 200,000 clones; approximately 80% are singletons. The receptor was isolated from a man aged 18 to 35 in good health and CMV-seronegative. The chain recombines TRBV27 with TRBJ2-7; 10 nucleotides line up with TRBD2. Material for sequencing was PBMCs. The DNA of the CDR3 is TGTGCCAGCAGTCCACACTCTAGCGGGAGTGTCCACGAGCAGTACTTC. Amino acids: CASSPHSSGSVHEQYF.